This T cell receptor (beta chain) was captured in a study of OX40 agonist ivuxolimab in advanced cancers. Profiled with immunoSEQ multiplex PCR; TCRdb holds only in-frame clones, not every one. The sample has just under 75,000 clones; more than 85% are singletons. The CDR3 consists of 15 residues. CDR1 SGDLS and CDR2 YYNGEE come from the germline V gene. V lost 3 bases and J lost 2, with 12 bases in between. The V and J genes are TRBV9 and TRBJ1-5; TRBD1 might be the D (5 bases). The material was CD4+ or CD8+ T cells sorted from blood, obtained in a trial of the OX40 agonist ivuxolimab. This TCR was recovered from an adult with an advanced solid tumor such as melanoma, head and neck, liver or kidney cancer. The CDR3, as DNA: TGTGCCAGCAGCGCCGGCCCGGGGGGCAATCAGCCCCAGCATTTT. Translating gives CASSAGPGGNQPQHF. The full variable domain, its missing parts supplied by reference TRBV9 and TRBJ1-5, is DSGVTQTPKHLITATGQRVTLRCSPRSGDLSVYWYQQSLDQGLQFLIQYYNGEERAKGNILERFSAQQFPDLHSELNLSSLELGDSALYFCASSAGPGGNQPQHFGDGTRLSIL.